This T cell receptor (beta chain) was sequenced during a study of T cells in Graves' hyperthyroidism and ophthalmopathy. General study findings and limits: Stable hyperthyroidism was separated from ophthalmopathy by a model based on 13 V-J features.

The length of the CDR3 is 13 residues. Germline values: CDR1 MNHNS, CDR2 SASEGT. The germline V and J ends were trimmed by 8 bases and 5 bases, with 14 bases remaining between them. Amplification of TCR beta CDR3 regions used RNA as the template. HTBI primers were the set used in a first-round RT-PCR of the TCR CDR3. TCRdb reprocessed the multiplex PCR reads via MiXCR and lists one record per CDR3 protein. In the table there are about 350,000 distinct CDR3 sequences, over 11% of which are singletons. Many counts were recorded for this clonotype. Its antigen is unidentified. The chain uses TRBV6-1 and TRBJ2-3; a weak D match, TRBD1 (6 bases). The TCR comes from a young woman with Graves' hyperthyroidism. The sample was blood. CDR3: CASLTGRQDTQYF. In nucleotides, the CDR3 is TGTGCCAGCCTGACAGGACGCCAAGATACGCAGTATTTT.